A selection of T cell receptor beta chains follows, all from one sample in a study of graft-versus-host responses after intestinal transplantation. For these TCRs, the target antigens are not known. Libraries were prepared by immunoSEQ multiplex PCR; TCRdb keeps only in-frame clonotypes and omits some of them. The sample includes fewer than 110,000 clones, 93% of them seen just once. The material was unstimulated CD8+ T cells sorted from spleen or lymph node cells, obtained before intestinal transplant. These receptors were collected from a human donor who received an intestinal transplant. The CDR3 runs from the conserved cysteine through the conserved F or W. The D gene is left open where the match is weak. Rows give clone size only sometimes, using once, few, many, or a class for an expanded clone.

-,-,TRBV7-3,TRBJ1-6,CASSFSYNSPLHF,TGTGCCAGCAGCTTCTCCTATAATTCACCCCTCCACTTT
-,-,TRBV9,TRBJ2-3,CASSETPAGAVGDTQYF,TGTGCCAGCAGCGAGACACCAGCAGGCGCCGTAGGAGATACGCAGTATTTT
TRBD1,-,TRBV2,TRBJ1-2,CASGDRGHYGYTF,TGTGCCAGTGGGGACAGGGGGCACTATGGCTACACCTTC
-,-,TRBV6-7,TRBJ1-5,CARSLPVLAWHF,TGTGCCAGATCTTTACCGGTATTAGCGTGGCATTTT
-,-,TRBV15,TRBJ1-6,CATNRGGGGDSPLHF,TGTGCCACCAACCGAGGGGGAGGTGGGGATTCACCCCTCCACTTT
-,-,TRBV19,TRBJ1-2,CATMDTEQGYTF,TGTGCCACGATGGACACAGAACAAGGCTACACCTTC
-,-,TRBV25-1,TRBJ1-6,CASSGYLGSPLHF,TGTGCCAGCAGTGGATACTTGGGTTCACCCCTCCACTTT
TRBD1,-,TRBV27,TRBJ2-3,CASSSLTRDDRGAPSTDTQYF,TGTGCCAGCAGTTCGCTTACCCGGGACGACAGGGGGGCCCCTAGCACAGATACGCAGTATTTT
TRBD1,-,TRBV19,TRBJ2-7,CATGDRGHYEQYF,TGTGCCACTGGGGACAGGGGGCATTACGAGCAGTACTTC
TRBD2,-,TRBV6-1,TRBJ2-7,CASSAGTSGDYEQYF,TGTGCCAGCAGCGCCGGGACTAGCGGCGACTACGAGCAGTACTTC
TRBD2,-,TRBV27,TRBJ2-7,CASSLYLREGIYEQYF,TGTGCCAGCAGTTTATACTTGAGGGAGGGGATCTACGAGCAGTACTTC
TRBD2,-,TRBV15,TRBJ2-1,CATSGGLRSYNEQFF,TGTGCCACCAGCGGGGGACTACGATCCTACAATGAGCAGTTCTTC
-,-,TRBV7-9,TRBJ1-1,CASSLDEAFF,TGTGCCAGCAGCTTAGATGAAGCTTTCTTT
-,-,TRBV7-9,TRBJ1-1,CASSSGYTEAFF,TGTGCCAGCAGCTCAGGGTATACTGAAGCTTTCTTT
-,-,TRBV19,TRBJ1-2,CASSSGYGYTF,TGTGCCAGTAGTTCGGGATATGGCTACACCTTC
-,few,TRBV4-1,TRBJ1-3,CASSQGEGNTIYF,TGCGCCAGCAGCCAAGGTGAGGGGAACACCATATATTTT
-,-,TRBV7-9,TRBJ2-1,CASSLGANEQFF,TGTGCCAGCAGCTTAGGAGCAAATGAGCAGTTCTTC
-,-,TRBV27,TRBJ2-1,CASSSPLDRSPYNEQFF,TGTGCCAGCAGTTCACCCCTTGACAGGAGCCCCTACAATGAGCAGTTCTTC
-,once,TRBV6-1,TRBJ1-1,CASRLNTEAFF,TGTGCCAGCCGCCTAAACACTGAAGCTTTCTTT
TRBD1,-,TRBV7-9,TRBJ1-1,CASSSGQGLNTEAFF,TGTGCCAGCAGCTCGGGACAGGGGTTGAACACTGAAGCTTTCTTT
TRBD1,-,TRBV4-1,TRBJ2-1,CASSQSEFGTGGQFF,TGCGCCAGCAGCCAATCAGAGTTTGGGACAGGCGGGCAGTTCTTC
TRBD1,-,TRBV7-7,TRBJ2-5,CASSTGQGGTQYF,TGTGCCAGCAGCACGGGACAGGGGGGGACCCAGTACTTC
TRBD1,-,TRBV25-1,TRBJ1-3,CASSGPRQGAGGNTIYF,TGTGCCAGCAGTGGCCCCAGACAGGGCGCGGGGGGAAACACCATATATTTT
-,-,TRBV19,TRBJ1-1,CAIRGLGTEAFF,TGTGCCATCAGGGGTCTCGGCACTGAAGCTTTCTTT
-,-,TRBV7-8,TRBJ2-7,CASSLSPGAAYEQYF,TGTGCCAGCAGCTTGAGCCCGGGGGCAGCCTACGAGCAGTACTTC
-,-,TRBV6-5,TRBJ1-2,CASSYVYGYTF,TGTGCCAGCAGTTACGTTTATGGCTACACCTTC
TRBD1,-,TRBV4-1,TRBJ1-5,CASSQDPQGARQPQHF,TGCGCCAGCAGCCAAGATCCACAGGGGGCAAGGCAGCCCCAGCATTTT
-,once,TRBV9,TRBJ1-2,CASSAGVNYGYTF,TGTGCCAGCAGCGCAGGGGTTAACTATGGCTACACCTTC
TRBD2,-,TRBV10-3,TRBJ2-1,CAISDPSRGDIYNEQFF,TGTGCCATCAGTGATCCCTCGCGGGGGGATATCTACAATGAGCAGTTCTTC
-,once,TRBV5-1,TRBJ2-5,CASSLPGEGQETQYF,TGCGCCAGCAGCTTGCCAGGCGAGGGGCAAGAGACCCAGTACTTC